The clone carrying this T cell receptor (beta chain) appeared a few times. The data are from a study of shared T cell receptors in the human thymus. V shed 9 bases and J shed 0 bases, with 15 bases lying between them. CDR1 and CDR2 (germline): MGHDK, SYGVNS. CDR3 length: 15 amino acids. The protocol was immunoSEQ multiplex PCR, while the TCRdb copy is restricted to in-frame clones and leaves out a portion. The sample includes roughly 550,000 clones, around three quarters of them seen just once. These sequences were also reported in another study, on human thymus T cells. That paper notes: Thymus tissue was removed during corrective cardiac surgery.

The V call is TRBV25-1, the J call TRBJ1-3, with D tentatively TRBD1 (5 bases). The TCR was taken from a boy under three years old with a congenital heart defect. Sequencing was carried out using thymocytes. CDR3 nucleotide sequence: TGTGCCAGTACCTCGACAGTTAACTCTGGAAACACCATATATTTT. The encoded protein is CASTSTVNSGNTIYF.